The entry that follows covers one T cell receptor (beta chain) sequence. The specificity of this receptor is unknown. No base-level quality is on record; no much larger clone is a single base apart. This sample stems from a study of blood T cell repertoires in COVID-19 (dated by TCRdb to between 2020 and 2021). Looking at the study overall: The collaborator samples originated in the United States, Italy and Spain and spanned the acute and convalescent phases of COVID-19. The material from the prospective study consisted of cDNA or gDNA derived from T cells, B-cell-depleted T cells, or PBMCs. Deeply sampled blood TCRbeta repertoires from subjects exposed to, actively infected with, or recovered from COVID-19 were included in the dataset. The repertoires were released in a freely available public database meant as a resource for research on the immune response to SARS-CoV-2. Samples were obtained from the ongoing ImmuneRACE study (first 160 participants) and from some 1,200 subjects provided by 6 global collaborators. Nearly every sample came with metadata listing a de-identified subject ID, COVID-19 status, age in years and sex. Where available, HLA class I and class II types were taken from metadata supplied by the sample provider and were not determined by assay-based typing.

The immunoSEQ Assay, a bias-controlled multiplex PCR, was used to amplify TCRbeta CDR3 regions from genomic DNA. On the study's bioinformatics: The number of nucleated cells in each sample was estimated from the amplification of reference gene primers within the assay. To quantify the absolute abundance of each unique TCRbeta CDR3 rearrangement, sequence reads were collapsed and filtered. For each sample, productive Simpson clonality was calculated as the square root of Simpson's diversity index across productive rearrangements. TCRdb mirrors the immuneACCESS table, restricted to in-frame sequences. Some clones are absent from its copies; in checked studies, under half trace to an unresolved V gene, and the reason for the others is unknown. That table gives V, J and clone size, and the DNA gave D and trimming. The sample contains around 480,000 clones, 88% of them found a single time. In total, the top ten clones hold around an eighth of the sample.

Taken from cysteine to phenylalanine, the CDR3 has 13 residues. Only the CDR3 region is kept as DNA, spanning 39 bases read in frame from base 1. V drops 1 base and J drops 2 bases, leaving 8 bases in between. The germline V gene (reference sequence) provides CDR1 GTSNPN and CDR2 SVGIG. One collaborating source in Seattle enrolled patients while the patients were actively infected and followed the patients over time throughout the course of disease. The collaborating institutions used their own protocols to collect whole blood in K2EDTA tubes. For TCRbeta analysis, collaborator samples were shipped as frozen whole blood, as isolated PBMCs, or as DNA extracted from either sample type. The research as a whole found: The amount of clinical and demographic metadata varied by source and participant and was provided uncurated.

This TCR was sampled from a woman aged 50 to 60 with COVID-19, enrolled during active disease. The material sequenced was peripheral blood. The sequence joins TRBV30 to TRBJ2-5; too little of a D gene remains to name it. The CDR3 region reads CAWSETRQETQYF. The bases read TGTGCCTGGAGTGAAACTCGACAAGAGACCCAGTACTTC.